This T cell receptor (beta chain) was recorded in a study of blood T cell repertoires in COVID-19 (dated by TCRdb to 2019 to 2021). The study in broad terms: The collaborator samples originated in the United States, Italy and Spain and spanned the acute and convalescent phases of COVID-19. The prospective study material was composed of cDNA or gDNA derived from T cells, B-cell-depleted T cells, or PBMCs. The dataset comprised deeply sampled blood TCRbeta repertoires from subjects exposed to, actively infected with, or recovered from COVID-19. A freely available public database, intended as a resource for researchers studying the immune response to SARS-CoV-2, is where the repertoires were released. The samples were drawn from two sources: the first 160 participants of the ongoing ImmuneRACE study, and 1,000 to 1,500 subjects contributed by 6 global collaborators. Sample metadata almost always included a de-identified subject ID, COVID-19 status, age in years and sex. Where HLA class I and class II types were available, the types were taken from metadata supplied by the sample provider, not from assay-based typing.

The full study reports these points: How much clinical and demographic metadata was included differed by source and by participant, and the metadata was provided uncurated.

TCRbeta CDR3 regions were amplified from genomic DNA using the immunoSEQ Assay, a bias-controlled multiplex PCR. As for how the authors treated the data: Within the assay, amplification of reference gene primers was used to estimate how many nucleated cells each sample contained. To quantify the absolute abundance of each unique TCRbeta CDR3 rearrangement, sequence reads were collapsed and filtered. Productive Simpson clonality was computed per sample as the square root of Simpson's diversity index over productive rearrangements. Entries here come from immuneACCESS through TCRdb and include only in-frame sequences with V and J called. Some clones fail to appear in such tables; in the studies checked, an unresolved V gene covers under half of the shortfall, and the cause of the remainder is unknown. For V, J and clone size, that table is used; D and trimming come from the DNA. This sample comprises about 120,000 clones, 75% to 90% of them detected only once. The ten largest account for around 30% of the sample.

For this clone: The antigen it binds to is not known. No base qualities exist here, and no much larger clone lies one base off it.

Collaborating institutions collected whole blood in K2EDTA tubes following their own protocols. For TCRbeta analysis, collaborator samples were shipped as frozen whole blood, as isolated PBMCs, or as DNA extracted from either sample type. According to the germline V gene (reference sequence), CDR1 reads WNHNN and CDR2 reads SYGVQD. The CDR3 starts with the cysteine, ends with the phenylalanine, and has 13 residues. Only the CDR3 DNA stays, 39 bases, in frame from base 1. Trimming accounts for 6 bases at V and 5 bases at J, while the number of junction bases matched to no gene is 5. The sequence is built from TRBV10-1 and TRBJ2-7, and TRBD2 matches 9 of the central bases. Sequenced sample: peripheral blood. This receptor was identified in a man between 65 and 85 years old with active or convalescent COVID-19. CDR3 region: CASRGLASDEQYF. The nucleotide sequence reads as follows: TGCGCCAGCAGGGGACTAGCTAGCGACGAGCAGTACTTC.